This entry concerns a single T cell receptor (beta chain). Its antigen is as yet unknown. Sampled while nominally healthy, donors likely had unrecorded immune exposures. Vbeta (60) and Jbeta (13) primers were used in the PCR. Assay used: immunoSEQ multiplex PCR; TCRdb lists only in-frame clones, some missing. The profile shows under 45,000 clones, almost 70% of them singletons. CDR1 is SEHNR, CDR2 FQNEAQ, per germline (reference sequence). Germline trimming cut 5 bases from V and 10 bases from J; bases unmatched to any gene: 7. This CDR3 comprises 14 residues. The sample is drawn from a study of cytomegalovirus exposure and HLA in healthy donors. The study, taken as a whole, reports: No immune exposure information besides CMV serostatus was available. In a later analysis, specific HLA alleles were associated with around 17,000 TCR beta sequences at a 0.05 false discovery rate. It was reported that TCR beta sequences correctly inferred the HLA-A and HLA-B alleles for most subjects.

The V call is TRBV7-9, the J call TRBJ1-5, with 11 bases that match TRBD1. The sample taken for sequencing was PBMCs. This clonotype originated in a man aged 25 to 45 in good health and CMV-seronegative. CDR3 residues: CASSPRTGGAPQHF. CDR3 DNA: TGTGCCAGCAGCCCCAGGACAGGGGGCGCACCCCAGCATTTT. The complete variable domain, with remaining parts taken from reference TRBV7-9 and TRBJ1-5, reads DTGVSQNPRHKITKRGQNVTFRCDPISEHNRLYWYRQTLGQGPEFLTYFQNEAQLEKSRLLSDRFSAERPKGSFSTLEIQRTEQGDSAMYLCASSPRTGGAPQHFGDGTRLSIL.